These 14 T cell receptor beta chains originate from one sample sequenced in a study of beta chain features in type 1 diabetes. Expressed TCRB transcripts were sequenced after all isolated RNA was converted to cDNA. The assay was immunoSEQ multiplex PCR, and TCRdb's table has in-frame clones only and misses some. The table records under 500,000 clones, around 28% of them present only once. The sequenced sample consisted of naive CD4+ T cells from blood. These receptors all stem from a young man in good health.

In its sample, this clone was seen a few times. The chain uses TRBV7-9 and TRBJ2-5; TRBD1 matches at 7 bases. There are 14 residues in the CDR3. The ends lost 3 bases at V and 1 base at J; junction bases unmatched: 2. Germline loops: CDR1 SEHNR, CDR2 FQNEAQ (reference sequence). The DNA for the CDR3 is TGTGCCAGCAGCTTTCGGGACAGCCAAGAGACCCAGTACTTC. Residues: CASSFRDSQETQYF.

J is TRBJ2-1 and V is TRBV6-4; D call uncertain. V was cut by 2 bases and J by 9 bases, with 14 bases left in between. The CDR3 length is 14 residues. Per the germline V gene, CDR1 is MRHNA and CDR2 is SNTAGT. Here the CDR3 DNA reads TGTGCCAGCAGTGACGATGGAAATTGGGCTGAGCAGTTCTTC. Translated: CASSDDGNWAEQFF.

There are a few counts of this clone. DNA for the CDR3: TGCGCCAGCAGTGAAGGCTACGAGCAGTACTTC. This encodes CASSEGYEQYF. The rearrangement uses TRBV5-1 and TRBJ2-7; D is unclear. Germline V CDR1 and CDR2: SGHRS, YFSETQ. The CDR3 has 11 residues. Trimming took 5 bases from V and 3 from J, leaving 6 bases between them. Complete variable domain (other parts from reference TRBV5-1 and TRBJ2-7): KAGVTQTPRYLIKTRGQQVTLSCSPISGHRSVSWYQQTPGQGLQFLFEYFSETQRNKGNFPGRFSGRQFSNSRSEMNVSTLELGDSALYLCASSEGYEQYFGPGTRLTVT.

This clone has a handful of counts. The chain couples TRBV29-1 to TRBJ2-5; D is perhaps TRBD2 (6 bases). V shed 3 bases and J shed 2 bases, with 16 bases lying between them. Germline values: CDR1 SQVTM, CDR2 ANQGSEA. CDR3 size: 15 residues. CDR3 sequence: CSVDRADYLQETQYF. The CDR3 nucleotides are TGCAGCGTTGATAGGGCGGACTACCTACAAGAGACCCAGTACTTC.

This clone has more than one count but fewer than ten. V usage is TRBV11-2 and J usage is TRBJ2-7, with 9 bases that match TRBD1. Germline assignment: CDR1 SGHAT and CDR2 FQNNGV. After removal of 6 bases from V and 3 bases from J, the junction contained 9 bases not matched to a gene. This CDR3 spans 15 amino acids. The CDR3 loop is CASRFPGTGNYEQYF. CDR3 nucleotide sequence: TGTGCCAGCAGGTTCCCCGGGACAGGGAACTACGAGCAGTACTTC.

V usage is TRBV5-6 and J usage is TRBJ2-5, with 10 bases aligning to TRBD1. The CDR3 totals 15 residues. After removal of 5 bases from V and 2 bases from J, the junction contained 6 bases not matched to a gene. Germline values: CDR1 SGHDT, CDR2 YYEEEE. The CDR3 DNA is TGTGCCAGCAGTCTCCCGGGACAGGGGCAAGAGACCCAGTACTTC. It translates to CASSLPGQGQETQYF.

The chain has TRBV4-2 and TRBJ2-1, with 15 bases aligning to TRBD2. CDR3 length equals 18 residues. The V gene's germline CDR1 is LGHNA and CDR2 YNFKEQ. V dropped 1 base and J dropped 7; count of bases not matched to a gene: 8. The CDR3 loop is CASSQVGLAGGRGNEQFF. CDR3 bases: TGTGCCAGCAGCCAAGTAGGACTAGCGGGAGGGCGGGGGAATGAGCAGTTCTTC.

On this clone itself: The same CDR3 arises from other DNA sequences in this sample as well. The chain has TRBV29-1 and TRBJ2-5; TRBD1 matches at 8 bases. The CDR3 contains 12 residues. V lost 6 bases to trimming and J lost 6 bases; unmatched junction nucleotides: 6. Germline V gene sequence: CDR1 SQVTM, CDR2 ANQGSEA. CDR3 nucleotides: TGCAGCGTAGGGACAGGCCGGCAGACCCAGTACTTC. Translated, it gives CSVGTGRQTQYF.

This clone has just a few counts. V gene TRBV18 combines with J gene TRBJ2-7; the D is unclear. The CDR3 extends over 16 amino acids. Germline lookup yields CDR1 KGHSH and CDR2 LQKENI. V was clipped by 3 bases and J by 4 bases, with 19 bases between them. CDR3 DNA sequence: TGTGCCAGCTCACCGTTCGAGATCATGATCCCGTACGAGCAGTACTTC. Translating it yields CASSPFEIMIPYEQYF.

The V call is TRBV19, the J call TRBJ2-1, with 7 positions matching TRBD2. The CDR3 is 13 residues long. Germline-derived CDR1 and CDR2 are LNHDA and SQIVND (reference sequence). The CDR3 sequence: CASGRGANNEQFF. Here the CDR3 DNA reads TGTGCGTCGGGGAGGGGAGCCAACAATGAGCAGTTCTTC.

The CDR3 region has the DNA TGTGCCAGCAGCTTTTGGAGGGAAAGCTCCTACGAGCAGTACTTC. Translating gives CASSFWRESSYEQYF. The J gene is TRBJ2-7, the V gene TRBV11-2, with TRBD2 as a possible D gene (6 bases). V was trimmed by 3 bases and J by 0 bases, leaving 12 bases between them. Per the germline V gene, CDR1 is SGHAT and CDR2 is FQNNGV. The CDR3 contains 15 residues.

The chain couples TRBV9 to TRBJ1-2; D gene uncertain. From germline, CDR1 is SGDLS and CDR2 YYNGEE. V was trimmed by 4 bases and J by 6 bases, leaving 13 bases between them. There are 13 residues in the CDR3. CDR3 loop: CASSHMVSDGYTF. CDR3 DNA sequence: TGTGCCAGCAGCCATATGGTCTCGGATGGCTACACCTTC.

J is TRBJ1-1 and V is TRBV29-1; possibly TRBD1 for D (5 bases). Germline V gene sequence: CDR1 SQVTM, CDR2 ANQGSEA. This CDR3 is built from 12 residues. Trimming removed 4 bases at V and 6 bases at J, with 12 bases between. This CDR3 reads CSVAEGGAEAFF. CDR3 nucleotide sequence: TGCAGCGTTGCCGAGGGAGGGGCTGAAGCTTTCTTT.

The genes are TRBV28 and TRBJ1-1; 7 nucleotides agree with TRBD1. The CDR3 runs 15 residues. Germline V gene sequence: CDR1 MDHEN, CDR2 SYDVKM. The V gene end was trimmed by 5 bases and the J gene end by 5 bases; junction bases not matched to a gene: 11. CDR3 DNA sequence: TGTGCCAGCAGTGGGCATCCTCAGGGGGAGACTGAAGCTTTCTTT. Protein: CASSGHPQGETEAFF.